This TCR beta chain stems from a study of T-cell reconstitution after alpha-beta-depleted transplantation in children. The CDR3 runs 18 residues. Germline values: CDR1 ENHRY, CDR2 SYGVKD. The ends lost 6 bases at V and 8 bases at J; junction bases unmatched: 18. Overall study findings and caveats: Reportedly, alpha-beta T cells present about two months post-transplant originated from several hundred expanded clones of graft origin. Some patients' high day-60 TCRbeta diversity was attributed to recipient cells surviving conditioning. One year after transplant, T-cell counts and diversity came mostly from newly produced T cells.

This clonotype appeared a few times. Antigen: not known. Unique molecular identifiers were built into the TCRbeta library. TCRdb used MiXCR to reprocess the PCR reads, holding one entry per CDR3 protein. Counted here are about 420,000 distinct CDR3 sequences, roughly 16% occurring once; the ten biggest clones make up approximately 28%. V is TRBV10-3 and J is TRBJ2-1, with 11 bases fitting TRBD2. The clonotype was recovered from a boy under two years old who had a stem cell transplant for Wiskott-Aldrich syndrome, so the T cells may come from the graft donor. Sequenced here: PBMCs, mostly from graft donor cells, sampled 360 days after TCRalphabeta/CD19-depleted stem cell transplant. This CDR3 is CAIRRDAGASGGFHEQFF. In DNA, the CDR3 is TGTGCCATCAGACGGGACGCTGGAGCTAGCGGGGGGTTCCATGAGCAGTTCTTC.